Given below is one T cell receptor (beta chain) in context. Antigen: not known. These data are taken from a study of OX40 agonist ivuxolimab in advanced cancers. As for the study in general: Intravenous ivuxolimab at 0.01 to 10 mg/kg was given to patients every 2 weeks. General study points: Blood T cells, both CD4+ and CD8+, expanded clonally by week 6 at 0.1 to 3.0 mg/kg.

The protocol was immunoSEQ multiplex PCR, while the TCRdb copy is restricted to in-frame clones and leaves out a portion. Of about 99,000 clones listed, approximately 95% are singletons. Sample: CD4+ or CD8+ T cells sorted from blood, taken in a trial of the OX40 agonist ivuxolimab. The receptor was isolated from an adult with an advanced solid tumor such as melanoma, head and neck, liver or kidney cancer.

The CDR3 sequence is CASSSPTDPWNEQFF. Written as DNA, the CDR3 is TGTGCCAGCAGCTCGCCGACGGACCCCTGGAATGAGCAGTTCTTC. The V gene is TRBV7-3, the J gene TRBJ2-1; D is unresolved. The CDR3 covers 15 residues. Germline assignment: CDR1 SGHTA and CDR2 FQGTGA. Trimming left V 4 bases short and J 7 bases short, with 17 bases between.